The following is a T cell receptor beta chain sequence with its context. Per germline, CDR1 SGHAT and CDR2 FQNNGV. V was pared by 5 bases and J by 2 bases, with 18 bases between. This CDR3 is 16 amino acids long. TCRdb's copy holds only in-frame clones and misses some; the assay was immunoSEQ multiplex PCR. This sample has more than 250,000 clones, with approximately 84% found just once. The data originate from a study of blood T cell repertoires in COVID-19. This clonotype was sampled from a woman between 18 and 29 years old who had recovered from COVID-19. The specimen sequenced was PBMCs or T cells enriched from blood (not recorded which). The chain employs TRBV11-2 and TRBJ2-5; a possible D gene is TRBD2 (5 bases). The CDR3: CASSPGLANRQETQYF. CDR3 coding DNA: TGTGCCAGCAGCCCTGGCCTAGCAAACCGACAAGAGACCCAGTACTTC.